This entry lists 3 T cell receptor beta chains sequenced from one sample in a study of neurological immune-mediated disorders. TCRdb fed the 5' RACE reads into MiXCR, producing one record per CDR3 protein. The table has 75,000 to 95,000 distinct CDR3 sequences, 15% to 20% seen once. Sequences were obtained from PBMCs. The receptors derive from a woman aged 40 to 55 in good health.

At least ten counts were recorded for this clonotype. The chain combines TRBV2 with TRBJ1-5, with 9 bases lining up with TRBD1. V lost 5 bases and J lost 4; bases outside the gene matches: 6. This CDR3 is 15 amino acids long. Germline-derived CDR1 and CDR2 are SNHLY and FYNNEI. The DNA for the CDR3 is TGTGCCAGCAGTAAACAGGGGGCGACGAATCAGCCCCAGCATTTT. Translation gives CASSKQGATNQPQHF.

This clonotype was recorded at least ten times. This chain uses TRBV19 with TRBJ2-1, with 10 positions matching TRBD2. From germline, CDR1 is LNHDA and CDR2 SQIVND (reference sequence). The J segment lost 3 bases and the V segment lost 5 bases, leaving 10 bases of the junction unmatched. The CDR3 runs to 17 residues. CDR3: CASSPQRLAGDYNEQFF. CDR3 nucleotides: TGTGCCAGTAGTCCTCAGAGGCTAGCGGGGGACTACAATGAGCAGTTCTTC.

This clonotype was found many times. The chain links TRBV20-1 to TRBJ2-3; 11 bases map to TRBD2. Germline CDR1 reads DFQATT; CDR2 reads SNEGSKA (reference sequence). This CDR3 contains 13 residues. For the CDR3, the DNA is TGCGTTATAGCGGGGGGGGCTGTGGATACGCAGTATTTT. This encodes CVIAGGAVDTQYF.